This TCR beta chain stems from a study of cytomegalovirus exposure and HLA in healthy donors. Concerning this clone: Its specificity is not known.

The PCR was carried out with 60 Vbeta primers and 13 Jbeta primers. The table came from immunoSEQ multiplex PCR; TCRdb's copy has only in-frame clones and leaves some out. Of approximately 270,000 clones in the sample, around 80% were seen once. Overall study findings and caveats: In a later analysis, common viral pathogens appeared linked to several of the most significant clusters.

Sequences were obtained from PBMCs. This clonotype originated in a girl aged 2 to 9 in good health and CMV-seronegative.

CDR3 loop: CSVGQGVNQPQHF. The CDR3, as DNA: TGCAGCGTGGGACAAGGAGTAAATCAGCCCCAGCATTTT. The chain is built from TRBV29-1 and TRBJ1-5; D might be TRBD1 (6 bases). V lost 6 bases and J lost 4, with 13 bases in between. Germline CDR1 SQVTM, CDR2 ANQGSEA. The CDR3 is 13 amino acids.